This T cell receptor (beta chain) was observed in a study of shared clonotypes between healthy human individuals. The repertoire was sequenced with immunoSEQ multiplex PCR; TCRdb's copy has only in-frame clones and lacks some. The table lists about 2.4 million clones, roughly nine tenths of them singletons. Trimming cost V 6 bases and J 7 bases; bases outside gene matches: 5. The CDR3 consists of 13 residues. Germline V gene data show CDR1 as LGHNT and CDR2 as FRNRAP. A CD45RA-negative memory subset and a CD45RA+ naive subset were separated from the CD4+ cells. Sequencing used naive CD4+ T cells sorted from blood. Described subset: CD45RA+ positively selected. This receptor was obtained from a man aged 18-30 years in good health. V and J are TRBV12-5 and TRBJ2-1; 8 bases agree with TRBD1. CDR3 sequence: CASGQGQGNEQFF. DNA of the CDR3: TGTGCTAGTGGCCAAGGACAGGGTAATGAGCAGTTCTTC.